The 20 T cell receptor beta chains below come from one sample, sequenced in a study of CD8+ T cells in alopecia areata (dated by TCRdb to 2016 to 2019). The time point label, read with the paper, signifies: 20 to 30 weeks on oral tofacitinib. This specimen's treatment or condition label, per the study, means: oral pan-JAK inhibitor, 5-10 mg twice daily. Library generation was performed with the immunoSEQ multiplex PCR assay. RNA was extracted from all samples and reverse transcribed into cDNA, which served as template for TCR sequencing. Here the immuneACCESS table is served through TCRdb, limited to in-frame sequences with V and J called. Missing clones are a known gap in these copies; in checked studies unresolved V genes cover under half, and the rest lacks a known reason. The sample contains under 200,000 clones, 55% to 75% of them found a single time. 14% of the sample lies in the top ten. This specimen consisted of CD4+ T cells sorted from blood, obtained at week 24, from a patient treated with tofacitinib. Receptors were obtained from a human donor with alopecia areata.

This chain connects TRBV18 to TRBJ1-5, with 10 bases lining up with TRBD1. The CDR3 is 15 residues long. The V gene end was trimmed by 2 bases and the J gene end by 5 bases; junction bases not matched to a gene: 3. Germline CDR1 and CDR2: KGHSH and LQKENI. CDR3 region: CASSPMGTGDQPQHF. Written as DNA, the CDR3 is TGTGCCAGCTCACCAATGGGGACAGGGGATCAGCCCCAGCATTTT.

The CDR3 loop reads CSANTGTTEAFF. CDR3 nucleotides: TGCAGCGCCAATACAGGGACAACTGAAGCTTTCTTT. The chain is built from TRBV29-1 and TRBJ1-1, with D perhaps matching TRBD1 (6 bases). CDR3 length equals 12 residues. V lost 7 bases and J 5 bases, leaving 14 bases between the germline ends. Germline V gives CDR1 SQVTM, CDR2 ANQGSEA.

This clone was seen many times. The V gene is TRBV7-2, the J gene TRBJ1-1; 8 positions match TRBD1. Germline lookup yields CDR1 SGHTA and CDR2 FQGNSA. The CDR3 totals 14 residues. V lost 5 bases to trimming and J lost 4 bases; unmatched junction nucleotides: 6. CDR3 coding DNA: TGTGCCAGCAGCGTGCGACAGGGGACCACTGAAGCTTTCTTT. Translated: CASSVRQGTTEAFF. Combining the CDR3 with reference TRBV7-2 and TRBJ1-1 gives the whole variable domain GAGVSQSPSNKVTEKGKDVELRCDPISGHTALYWYRQSLGQGLEFLIYFQGNSAPDKSGLPSDRFSAERTGGSVSTLTIQRTQQEDSAVYLCASSVRQGTTEAFFGQGTRLTVV.

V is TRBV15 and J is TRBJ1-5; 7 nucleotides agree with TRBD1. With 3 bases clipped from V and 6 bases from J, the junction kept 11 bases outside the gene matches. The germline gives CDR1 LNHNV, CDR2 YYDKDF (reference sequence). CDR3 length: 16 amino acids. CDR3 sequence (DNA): TGTGCCACCAGCAGGGCTACGACAGGGCTGGGTCAGCCCCAGCATTTT. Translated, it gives CATSRATTGLGQPQHF.

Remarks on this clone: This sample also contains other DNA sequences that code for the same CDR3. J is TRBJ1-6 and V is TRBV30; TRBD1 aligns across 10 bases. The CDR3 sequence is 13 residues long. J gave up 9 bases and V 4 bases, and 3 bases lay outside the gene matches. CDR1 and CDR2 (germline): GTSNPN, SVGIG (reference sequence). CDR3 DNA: TGTGCCTGGACGGGGACAGGGGTTTCACCCCTCCACTTT. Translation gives CAWTGTGVSPLHF.

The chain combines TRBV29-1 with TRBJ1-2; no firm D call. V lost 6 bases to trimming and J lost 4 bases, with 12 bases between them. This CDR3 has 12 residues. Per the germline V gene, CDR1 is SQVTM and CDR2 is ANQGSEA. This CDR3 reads CSVVPRSYGYTF. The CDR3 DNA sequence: TGCAGCGTGGTCCCAAGGAGCTATGGCTACACCTTC. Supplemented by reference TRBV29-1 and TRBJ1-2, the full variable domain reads SAVISQKPSRDICQRGTSLTIQCQVDSQVTMMFWYRQQPGQSLTLIATANQGSEATYESGFVIDKFPISRPNLTFSTLTVSNMSPEDSSIYLCSVVPRSYGYTFGSGTRLTVV.

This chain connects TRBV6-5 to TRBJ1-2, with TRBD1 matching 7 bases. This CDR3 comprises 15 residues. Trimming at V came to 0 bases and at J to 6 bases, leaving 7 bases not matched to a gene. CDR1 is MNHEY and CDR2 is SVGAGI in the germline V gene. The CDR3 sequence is CASSYSDRRRNGYTF. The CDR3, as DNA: TGTGCCAGCAGTTACTCGGACAGGCGACGAAATGGCTACACCTTC.

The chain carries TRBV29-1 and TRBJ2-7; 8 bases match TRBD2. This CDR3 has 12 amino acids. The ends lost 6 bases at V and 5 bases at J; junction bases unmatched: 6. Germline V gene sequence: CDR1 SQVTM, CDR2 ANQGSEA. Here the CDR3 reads CSVQRGLDEQYF. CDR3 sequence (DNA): TGCAGCGTGCAGCGGGGGTTGGACGAGCAGTACTTC.

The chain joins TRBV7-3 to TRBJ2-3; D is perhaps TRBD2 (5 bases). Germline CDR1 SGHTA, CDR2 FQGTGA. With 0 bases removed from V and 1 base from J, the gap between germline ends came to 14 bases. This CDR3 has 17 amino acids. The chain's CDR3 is CASSLTWWRVGTDTQYF. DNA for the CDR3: TGTGCCAGCAGCTTAACGTGGTGGCGGGTGGGCACAGATACGCAGTATTTT.

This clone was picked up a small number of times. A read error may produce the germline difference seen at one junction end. In nucleotides, the CDR3 is TGTGCTAGCAGCCAAGGACTAGGGGGGCGCGGGGGAGAGACCCAGTACTTC. Its protein is CASSQGLGGRGGETQYF. The V gene is TRBV7-7, the J gene TRBJ2-5; TRBD2 might be the D (7 bases). The germline CDR1 and CDR2 sequences are SSHAT and FNYEAQ (reference sequence). CDR3 length equals 17 residues.

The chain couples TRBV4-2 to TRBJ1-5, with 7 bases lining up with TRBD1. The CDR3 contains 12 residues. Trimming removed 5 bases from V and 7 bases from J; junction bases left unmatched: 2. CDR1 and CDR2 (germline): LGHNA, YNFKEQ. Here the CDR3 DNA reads TGTGCCAGCAGCGTCAGGGGGCAGCCCCAGCATTTT. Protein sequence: CASSVRGQPQHF.

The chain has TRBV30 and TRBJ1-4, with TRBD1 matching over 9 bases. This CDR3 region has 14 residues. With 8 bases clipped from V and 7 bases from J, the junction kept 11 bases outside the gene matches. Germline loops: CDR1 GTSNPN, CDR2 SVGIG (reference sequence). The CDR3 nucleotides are TGTGCCAGGACTGTCTCGGGACAGGGTGAAAAACTGTTTTTT. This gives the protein CARTVSGQGEKLFF.

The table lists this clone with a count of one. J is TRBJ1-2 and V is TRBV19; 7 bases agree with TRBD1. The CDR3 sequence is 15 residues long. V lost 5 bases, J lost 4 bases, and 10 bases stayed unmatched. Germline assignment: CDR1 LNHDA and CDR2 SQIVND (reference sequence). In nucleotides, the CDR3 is TGTGCCAGTAGTGTCTCCAGGGGGACCTCCTATGGCTACACCTTC. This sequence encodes CASSVSRGTSYGYTF.

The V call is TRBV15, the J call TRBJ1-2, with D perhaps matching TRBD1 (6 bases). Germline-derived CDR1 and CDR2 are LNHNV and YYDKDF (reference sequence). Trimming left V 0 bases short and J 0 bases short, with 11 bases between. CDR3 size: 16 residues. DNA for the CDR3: TGTGCCACCAGCAGAGATGGGGCAGGGGCTAACTATGGCTACACCTTC. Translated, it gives CATSRDGAGANYGYTF.

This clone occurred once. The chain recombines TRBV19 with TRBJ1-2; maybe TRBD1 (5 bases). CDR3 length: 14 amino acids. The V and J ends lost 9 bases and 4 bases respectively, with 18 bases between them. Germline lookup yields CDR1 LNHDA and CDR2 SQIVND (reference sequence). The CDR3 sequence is CASKTGLSGYGYTF. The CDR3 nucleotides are TGTGCCAGCAAAACGGGGCTTTCGGGCTATGGCTACACCTTC.

This CDR3 is CASSSGGTWDGYTF. The CDR3 region has the DNA TGCGCCAGCAGCTCCGGGGGGACTTGGGATGGCTACACCTTC. The rearrangement links TRBV5-1 to TRBJ1-2, with a possible D match to TRBD1 (5 bases). Trimming took off 3 bases at V and 6 bases at J, with 15 bases between the two ends. CDR3 length: 14 residues. Germline CDR1 reads SGHRS; CDR2 reads YFSETQ.

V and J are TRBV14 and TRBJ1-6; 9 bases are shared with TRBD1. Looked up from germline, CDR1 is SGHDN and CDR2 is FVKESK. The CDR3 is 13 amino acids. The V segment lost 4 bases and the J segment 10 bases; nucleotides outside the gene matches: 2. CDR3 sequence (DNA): TGTGCCAGCAGCCGGACAGGGGAGTCACCCCTCCACTTT. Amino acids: CASSRTGESPLHF. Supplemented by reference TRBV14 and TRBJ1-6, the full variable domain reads EAGVTQFPSHSVIEKGQTVTLRCDPISGHDNLYWYRRVMGKEIKFLLHFVKESKQDESGMPNNRFLAERTGGTYSTLKVQPAELEDSGVYFCASSRTGESPLHFGNGTRLTVT.

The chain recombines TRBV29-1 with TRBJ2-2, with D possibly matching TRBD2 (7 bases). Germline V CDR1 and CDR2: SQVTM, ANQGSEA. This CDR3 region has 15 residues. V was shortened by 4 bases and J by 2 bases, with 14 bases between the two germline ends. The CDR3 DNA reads TGCAGCGTTGTGGAACGGGGGGCAAACACCGGGGAGCTGTTTTTT. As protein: CSVVERGANTGELFF.

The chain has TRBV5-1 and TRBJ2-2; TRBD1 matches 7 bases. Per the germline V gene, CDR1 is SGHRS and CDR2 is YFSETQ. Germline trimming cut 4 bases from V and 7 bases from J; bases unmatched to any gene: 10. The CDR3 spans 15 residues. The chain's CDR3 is CASSTRTGGVGELFF. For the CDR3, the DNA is TGCGCCAGCAGCACAAGGACAGGTGGAGTCGGGGAGCTGTTTTTT.

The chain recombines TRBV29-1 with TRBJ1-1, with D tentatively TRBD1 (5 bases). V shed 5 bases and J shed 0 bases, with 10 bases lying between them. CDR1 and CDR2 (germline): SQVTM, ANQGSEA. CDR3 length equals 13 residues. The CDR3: CSVRQILNTEAFF. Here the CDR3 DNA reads TGCAGCGTTCGACAGATACTGAACACTGAAGCTTTCTTT. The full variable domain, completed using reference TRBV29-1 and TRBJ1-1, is SAVISQKPSRDICQRGTSLTIQCQVDSQVTMMFWYRQQPGQSLTLIATANQGSEATYESGFVIDKFPISRPNLTFSTLTVSNMSPEDSSIYLCSVRQILNTEAFFGQGTRLTVV.